Listed below are T cell receptor beta chains from one sample, sequenced in a study of T cell responses to AZD1222 COVID-19 vaccine. The table came from immunoSEQ multiplex PCR; TCRdb's copy has only in-frame clones and leaves some out. The repertoire has roughly 100,000 clones, roughly nine tenths of them found once; the top ten carry around 3.5%. The source was peripheral blood, collected on day 0 of AZD1222 vaccination. The receptors come from an adult in good health. The CDR3 runs from the conserved cysteine through the conserved F or W. D genes are given only for firm matches. Clone sizes are given selectively: once, few, many, or a class where the clone is expanded.

j_call d_call clone_size v_call cdr3_aa cdr3_nt
TRBJ1-2 . once TRBV6-1 CASSEETGSNYGYTF TGTGCCAGCAGTGAAGAGACAGGCTCTAACTATGGCTACACCTTC
TRBJ1-2 TRBD1 . TRBV7-3 CASSSRQGGYTF TGTGCCAGCAGCTCTAGACAGGGAGGCTACACCTTC
TRBJ2-2 . . TRBV21-1 CASSIPRGSGELFF TGTGCCAGCAGCATCCCGAGGGGGTCCGGGGAGCTGTTTTTT
TRBJ1-2 . . TRBV5-6 CASRLGQNYGYTF TGTGCCAGCAGGCTCGGGCAGAACTATGGCTACACCTTC
TRBJ2-3 TRBD2 . TRBV11-2 CASSLRGAGGSTDTQYF TGTGCCAGCAGCTTAAGGGGAGCGGGGGGGAGTACAGATACGCAGTATTTT
TRBJ1-3 TRBD1 few TRBV6-5 CASSLKDRGLNTIYF TGTGCCAGCAGTTTGAAGGACAGGGGGCTCAACACCATATATTTT
TRBJ1-5 TRBD1 . TRBV5-1 CASSNGTGGQPQHF TGCGCCAGCAGCAACGGTACAGGGGGTCAGCCCCAGCATTTT
TRBJ2-3 . . TRBV3-1/TRBV3-2 CASSPQKGTQYF TGTGCCAGCAGCCCCCAGAAGGGTACGCAGTATTTT
TRBJ1-2 TRBD1 . TRBV6-1 CASSALGEGARGYTF TGTGCCAGCAGTGCCCTCGGGGAGGGGGCGCGGGGCTACACCTTC
TRBJ2-2 TRBD2 . TRBV5-1 CASSSGLAAGGGELFF TGCGCCAGCAGCTCCGGACTAGCGGCGGGGGGCGGGGAGCTGTTTTTT
TRBJ1-2 . . TRBV6-5 CASSLRWGNLGYTF TGTGCCAGCAGTCTACGATGGGGCAACCTTGGCTACACCTTC
TRBJ2-5 TRBD1 few TRBV2 CASQGAGETQYF TGTGCCAGTCAGGGGGCGGGGGAGACCCAGTACTTC
TRBJ2-3 . . TRBV18 CASSPLNTDTQYF TGTGCCAGCTCACCACTTAACACAGATACGCAGTATTTT